This TCR beta chain was sequenced in a study of blood T cell repertoires in COVID-19. In the study overall: Sources were T cells, B-cell-depleted T cells, or PBMCs; the material itself was cDNA or gDNA.

Study processing details: Amplification with reference gene primers provided the estimates of nucleated cell counts. Method: immunoSEQ multiplex PCR; TCRdb's copy keeps in-frame clones and lacks some. V and J calls plus clone size are reproduced from that table; the DNA served to infer D and trimming. Of more than 95,000 clones listed, approximately 89% are singletons. This CDR3 has 14 amino acids. Trimming pared 9 bases from V and 2 bases from J, leaving 14 bases between. Germline V gene data show CDR1 as KGHSH and CDR2 as LQKENI. The V and J genes are TRBV18 and TRBJ1-5; possible D gene TRBD1, 5 bases. This clonotype was sampled from a woman aged 80 or over in a cohort sampled during active COVID-19. Sequenced: peripheral blood. CDR3 bases: TGTGCCAGTCAAAGCCAGGGTGGCAATCAGCCCCAGCATTTT. It yields the protein CASQSQGGNQPQHF.